The entry below gives a single T cell receptor (beta chain) sequence along with its context. Produced via immunoSEQ multiplex PCR; TCRdb's table is partial and in-frame only. This repertoire shows about 31,000 clones, 94% found once; its top ten account for 5% to 8%. This sample is drawn from a study of control samples from healthy donors and cancer patients. CDR1 SGHTA and CDR2 FQGNSA come from the germline V gene. The CDR3 has 18 amino acids. The V end lost 1 base, the J end lost 0 bases, and 16 bases lay between the germline ends. The receptor was isolated from a man in his 60s in good health. This chain links TRBV7-2 with TRBJ1-3, with D maybe TRBD1 (5 bases). Sequencing was performed on blood. The CDR3 loop reads CASSLVLGGSSSGNTIYF. DNA for the CDR3: TGTGCCAGCAGCTTAGTACTCGGGGGGAGTAGCTCTGGAAACACCATATATTTT.